This is a list of T cell receptor beta chains from one sample in a study of blood T cells in healthy people across ages. Via MiXCR, TCRdb re-called the 5' RACE reads, giving one row per CDR3 protein. This sample yields roughly 1,500,000 distinct CDR3 sequences, of which about 31% are seen a single time; about 11% belongs to the top ten. The sequenced material came from blood. The receptors were sampled from a woman in her twenties or thirties in good health. Both conserved end residues are part of each CDR3. A D gene is named only where the DNA matches it firmly. Where a row states a size, it is once, few, many or the class of an expanded clone; other rows omit it.

j_gene: TRBJ2-5; abundance: .; d_gene: TRBD1; v_gene: TRBV5-1; CDR3nt: TGCGCCAGCAGCTTCTCGGGACAGGTCCAAGAGGCCCAGTACTTC; CDR3aa: CASSFSGQVQEAQYF
j_gene: TRBJ2-7; abundance: few; d_gene: TRBD2; v_gene: TRBV20-1; CDR3nt: TGCAGTGCCATGGGCGGGGGGAGGGCAAATGAGCAGTACTTC; CDR3aa: CSAMGGGRANEQYF
j_gene: TRBJ1-2; abundance: .; d_gene: TRBD1; v_gene: TRBV7-6; CDR3nt: TGTGCCAGCAGCAAAACTACAGGGGACCCCGGCTACACCTTC; CDR3aa: CASSKTTGDPGYTF
j_gene: TRBJ1-4; abundance: once; d_gene: TRBD1; v_gene: TRBV5-1; CDR3nt: TGCGCCAGCAGCTTTCAGGGGGCGTATGAAAAACTGTTTTTT; CDR3aa: CASSFQGAYEKLFF
j_gene: TRBJ1-1; abundance: many; d_gene: .; v_gene: TRBV3-1; CDR3nt: TGTGCCAGCAGCCGGCGAGGGACTGAAGCTTTCTTT; CDR3aa: CASSRRGTEAFF
j_gene: TRBJ1-2; abundance: many; d_gene: .; v_gene: TRBV10-3; CDR3nt: TGTGCCATCAGCCAGGGGCCGTTGTATGGCTACACCTTC; CDR3aa: CAISQGPLYGYTF
j_gene: TRBJ1-5; abundance: .; d_gene: .; v_gene: TRBV20-1; CDR3nt: TGCAGTGCTAGAGATAGCCGGCAGGTAAATCAGCCCCAGCATTTT; CDR3aa: CSARDSRQVNQPQHF
j_gene: TRBJ2-1; abundance: .; d_gene: TRBD1; v_gene: TRBV6-5; CDR3nt: TGTGCCAGCAGTAAGGGACAGGTAAACTACAATGAGCAGTTCTTC; CDR3aa: CASSKGQVNYNEQFF
j_gene: TRBJ2-5; abundance: .; d_gene: .; v_gene: TRBV20-1; CDR3nt: TGCAGTAGCACGAGGGGGCAAGAGACCCAGTACTTC; CDR3aa: CSSTRGQETQYF
j_gene: TRBJ2-2; abundance: .; d_gene: TRBD2; v_gene: TRBV4-2; CDR3nt: TGTGCCAGCAGCCAAGAGGCCGGGGGGAAGACCGGGGAGCTGTTTTTT; CDR3aa: CASSQEAGGKTGELFF
j_gene: TRBJ2-7; abundance: many; d_gene: TRBD2; v_gene: TRBV4-2; CDR3nt: TGTGCCAGCAGCCAACCCGGGACTAGCGGGGCCTACGAGCAGTACTTC; CDR3aa: CASSQPGTSGAYEQYF
j_gene: TRBJ1-4; abundance: many; d_gene: .; v_gene: TRBV7-9; CDR3nt: TGTGCCAGCAGCTTAACAGAAAAACTGTTTTTT; CDR3aa: CASSLTEKLFF
j_gene: TRBJ2-7; abundance: few; d_gene: TRBD2; v_gene: TRBV20-1; CDR3nt: TGCAGTGCTAGGTTGGGGTATGGGACTAACTACGAGCAGTACTTC; CDR3aa: CSARLGYGTNYEQYF
j_gene: TRBJ2-1; abundance: few; d_gene: TRBD2; v_gene: TRBV10-2; CDR3nt: TGCGCCAGCAGTTATAGCGGGAGATACCTTGAGCAGTTCTTC; CDR3aa: CASSYSGRYLEQFF
j_gene: TRBJ2-7; abundance: few; d_gene: TRBD1; v_gene: TRBV13; CDR3nt: TGTGCCAGCAGCTTAGTACGCAGGGGGAGCCCCACTTCCTACGAGCAGTACTTC; CDR3aa: CASSLVRRGSPTSYEQYF
j_gene: TRBJ2-7; abundance: few; d_gene: .; v_gene: TRBV7-2; CDR3nt: TGTGCCAGCAGCTTAGACTACGGCTACGAGCAGTACTTC; CDR3aa: CASSLDYGYEQYF
j_gene: TRBJ1-5; abundance: .; d_gene: TRBD1; v_gene: TRBV29-1; CDR3nt: TGCAGCGCAGCCACCGGGACAGGGTCGGATCAGCCCCAGCATTTT; CDR3aa: CSAATGTGSDQPQHF
j_gene: TRBJ2-1; abundance: .; d_gene: TRBD2; v_gene: TRBV20-1; CDR3nt: TGCAGTGCTGAAGCTAGCGGGAACGGGGAGCAGTTCTTC; CDR3aa: CSAEASGNGEQFF
j_gene: TRBJ2-7; abundance: .; d_gene: .; v_gene: TRBV3-1; CDR3nt: TGTGCCAGCAGCCAACGGGACGCCTGGCAGACCTACGAGCAGTACTTC; CDR3aa: CASSQRDAWQTYEQYF
j_gene: TRBJ2-5; abundance: .; d_gene: .; v_gene: TRBV5-6; CDR3nt: TGTGCCAGCAGCTTGGAACACTACCAAGAGACCCAGTACTTC; CDR3aa: CASSLEHYQETQYF
j_gene: TRBJ2-2; abundance: few; d_gene: TRBD2; v_gene: TRBV5-1; CDR3nt: TGCGCCAGCAGCTTGTCCCTAGCGGGGAAGAACACCGGGGAGCTGTTTTTT; CDR3aa: CASSLSLAGKNTGELFF
j_gene: TRBJ2-3; abundance: .; d_gene: .; v_gene: TRBV6-1; CDR3nt: TGTGCCAGTTCTCGGACAGACACAGATACGCAGTATTTT; CDR3aa: CASSRTDTDTQYF
j_gene: TRBJ1-6; abundance: .; d_gene: .; v_gene: TRBV30; CDR3nt: TGTGCCTGGAGTGGGCAGGGAGATTCACCCCTCCACTTT; CDR3aa: CAWSGQGDSPLHF
j_gene: TRBJ1-4; abundance: .; d_gene: .; v_gene: TRBV15; CDR3nt: TGTGCCACCAGCAGAGATCTGACCGAAAAACTGTTTTTT; CDR3aa: CATSRDLTEKLFF
j_gene: TRBJ2-1; abundance: once; d_gene: .; v_gene: TRBV10-3; CDR3nt: TGTGCCATCATGGATTCAGCGAGGATCTACAATGAGCAGTTCTTC; CDR3aa: CAIMDSARIYNEQFF
j_gene: TRBJ2-6; abundance: .; d_gene: .; v_gene: TRBV5-1; CDR3nt: TGCGCCAGCAGTCAAGGGCAGCCGAAAGCGATCCTGACTTTC; CDR3aa: CASSQGQPKAILTF
j_gene: TRBJ2-5; abundance: .; d_gene: TRBD1; v_gene: TRBV4-1; CDR3nt: TGCGCCAGCAGCCAACCGGGGACAGGGTGGGAGACCCAGTACTTC; CDR3aa: CASSQPGTGWETQYF
j_gene: TRBJ2-5; abundance: once; d_gene: TRBD2; v_gene: TRBV6-6; CDR3nt: TGTGCCAGCATGACTAGCGGGAGGTGGGAGACCCAGTACTTC; CDR3aa: CASMTSGRWETQYF
j_gene: TRBJ1-2; abundance: .; d_gene: .; v_gene: TRBV3-1; CDR3nt: TGTGCCAGCAGCCAACCTACAGGGAACTATGGCTACACCTTC; CDR3aa: CASSQPTGNYGYTF
j_gene: TRBJ1-2; abundance: few; d_gene: TRBD1; v_gene: TRBV3-1; CDR3nt: TGTGCCAGCAGCCAAGCAGGGGGCGCCTATGGCTACACCTTC; CDR3aa: CASSQAGGAYGYTF
j_gene: TRBJ1-5; abundance: .; d_gene: .; v_gene: TRBV20-1; CDR3nt: TGCAGTGCTATAGCCCCAGGGACTGGGGATCAGCCCCAGCATTTT; CDR3aa: CSAIAPGTGDQPQHF
j_gene: TRBJ2-1; abundance: .; d_gene: .; v_gene: TRBV18; CDR3nt: TGTGCCAGCTCACCAAGGGGGGTAAGCGGGGCCATGGCCAGGGATGAGCAGTTCTTC; CDR3aa: CASSPRGVSGAMARDEQFF
j_gene: TRBJ2-2; abundance: .; d_gene: .; v_gene: TRBV11-2; CDR3nt: TGTGCCAGCAGCTTAGCCGGGTACACCGGGGAGCTGTTTTTT; CDR3aa: CASSLAGYTGELFF
j_gene: TRBJ2-1; abundance: .; d_gene: TRBD2; v_gene: TRBV15; CDR3nt: TGTGCCACCAGCAGAGGTAGCGGGGAGTGGAATGAGCAGTTCTTC; CDR3aa: CATSRGSGEWNEQFF
j_gene: TRBJ2-2; abundance: .; d_gene: TRBD2; v_gene: TRBV5-1; CDR3nt: TGCGCCAGCAGCTTTCGGGTAGCGGGAGCGAACACCGGGGAGCTGTTTTTT; CDR3aa: CASSFRVAGANTGELFF
j_gene: TRBJ2-5; abundance: .; d_gene: TRBD1; v_gene: TRBV19; CDR3nt: TGTGCCAGTAGAATCCAGGGGGAAGAGACCCAGTACTTC; CDR3aa: CASRIQGEETQYF
j_gene: TRBJ1-1; abundance: .; d_gene: TRBD1; v_gene: TRBV18; CDR3nt: TGTGCCAGCTCAGCCGTGGAAGGACAGGGGTCACCTGAAGCTTTCTTT; CDR3aa: CASSAVEGQGSPEAFF
j_gene: TRBJ2-2; abundance: .; d_gene: TRBD1; v_gene: TRBV15; CDR3nt: TGTGCCACCAGCGTAGACAGGGGCCACGCCAGGGAGCTGTTTTTT; CDR3aa: CATSVDRGHARELFF
j_gene: TRBJ2-6; abundance: few; d_gene: .; v_gene: TRBV4-1; CDR3nt: TGCGCCAGCAGTTCGTTTTTGGGGGCCGGGGCCAACGTCCTGACTTTC; CDR3aa: CASSSFLGAGANVLTF
j_gene: TRBJ2-3; abundance: few; d_gene: .; v_gene: TRBV20-1; CDR3nt: TGCAGTATTGGATTAAGGGACAGCACAGATACGCAGTATTTT; CDR3aa: CSIGLRDSTDTQYF
j_gene: TRBJ2-3; abundance: .; d_gene: TRBD2; v_gene: TRBV7-8; CDR3nt: TGTGCCAGCAGCCAGCGACTAGCGACTAGCACAGATACGCAGTATTTT; CDR3aa: CASSQRLATSTDTQYF
j_gene: TRBJ1-6; abundance: .; d_gene: .; v_gene: TRBV5-1; CDR3nt: TGCGCCAGCAGCCTCTCGGACGGTTCCTATAATTCACCCCTCCACTTT; CDR3aa: CASSLSDGSYNSPLHF
j_gene: TRBJ2-7; abundance: .; d_gene: .; v_gene: TRBV24-1; CDR3nt: TGTGCCACCAGTGAATCCGGAGATAGCTACGAGCAGTACTTC; CDR3aa: CATSESGDSYEQYF
j_gene: TRBJ1-1; abundance: .; d_gene: .; v_gene: TRBV20-1; CDR3nt: TGCAGTGCTCTGCGTGGGGACACTGAAGCTTTCTTT; CDR3aa: CSALRGDTEAFF
j_gene: TRBJ1-5; abundance: .; d_gene: .; v_gene: TRBV3-1; CDR3nt: TGTGCCAGCAGCCAAACACCCGGAAGCAATCAGCCCCAGCATTTT; CDR3aa: CASSQTPGSNQPQHF
j_gene: TRBJ2-3; abundance: few; d_gene: .; v_gene: TRBV6-5; CDR3nt: TGTGCCAGCACCCGGGTGGGCACAGATACGCAGTATTTT; CDR3aa: CASTRVGTDTQYF
j_gene: TRBJ2-3; abundance: few; d_gene: .; v_gene: TRBV2; CDR3nt: TGTGCCAGCCGGAGGGACGGAAGCACAGATACGCAGTATTTT; CDR3aa: CASRRDGSTDTQYF
j_gene: TRBJ2-7; abundance: .; d_gene: TRBD2; v_gene: TRBV7-6; CDR3nt: TGTGCCAGCAGCTTAACAGCGGGACCATACAATGAGCAGTACTTC; CDR3aa: CASSLTAGPYNEQYF
j_gene: TRBJ2-5; abundance: few; d_gene: TRBD2; v_gene: TRBV20-1; CDR3nt: TGCAGTGCTATGCCGGCGGGAGTAGTACAAGAGACCCAGTACTTC; CDR3aa: CSAMPAGVVQETQYF
j_gene: TRBJ2-3; abundance: .; d_gene: TRBD2; v_gene: TRBV3-1; CDR3nt: TGTGCCAGCAGGGCTAGCGGGGGTAGCACAGATACGCAGTATTTT; CDR3aa: CASRASGGSTDTQYF
j_gene: TRBJ2-6; abundance: many; d_gene: TRBD1; v_gene: TRBV20-1; CDR3nt: TGCAGTGCCGTACCGGGACAGGGGGCTGGAGGGGCCAACGTCCTGACTTTC; CDR3aa: CSAVPGQGAGGANVLTF
j_gene: TRBJ1-1; abundance: few; d_gene: TRBD1; v_gene: TRBV28; CDR3nt: TGTGCCAGCAGTCTACAGACAGGGGGGGGCACTGAAGCTTTCTTT; CDR3aa: CASSLQTGGGTEAFF
j_gene: TRBJ2-1; abundance: many; d_gene: TRBD1; v_gene: TRBV6-4; CDR3nt: TGTGCCAGCAGCCCACAGGGGGAAGGGTACAATGAGCAGTTCTTC; CDR3aa: CASSPQGEGYNEQFF
j_gene: TRBJ2-1; abundance: few; d_gene: .; v_gene: TRBV27; CDR3nt: TGTGCCACCTTACCAGGACTTGAAGGGGTGAATGAGCAGTTCTTC; CDR3aa: CATLPGLEGVNEQFF
j_gene: TRBJ1-4; abundance: .; d_gene: .; v_gene: TRBV20-1; CDR3nt: TGCAGAACTGGGGAAAAACTGTTTTTT; CDR3aa: CRTGEKLFF